This T cell receptor (beta chain) is drawn from a study of blood T cell repertoires in COVID-19. In regard to this clone: This sample includes further DNA sequences coding for the same CDR3.

While infection was still active, Seattle patients were enrolled and then followed longitudinally. CDR3 length: 13 amino acids. V was clipped by 1 base and J by 6 bases; unmatched bases: 2. Germline lookup yields CDR1 LGHDT and CDR2 YNNKEL (reference sequence). TCRdb keeps only in-frame clones here, not all; method: immunoSEQ multiplex PCR. The sample records 410,000 or so clones, 89% being singletons. The sequenced material came from peripheral blood. This chain connects TRBV3-1 (or the pseudogene TRBV3-2) to TRBJ1-2, with 7 bases matching TRBD1. The receptor's source is a woman aged 40 to 50 with COVID-19, enrolled during active disease. CDR3 loop: CASSQGQGDGYTF. CDR3 DNA: TGTGCCAGCAGCCAAGGGCAGGGGGATGGCTACACCTTC.